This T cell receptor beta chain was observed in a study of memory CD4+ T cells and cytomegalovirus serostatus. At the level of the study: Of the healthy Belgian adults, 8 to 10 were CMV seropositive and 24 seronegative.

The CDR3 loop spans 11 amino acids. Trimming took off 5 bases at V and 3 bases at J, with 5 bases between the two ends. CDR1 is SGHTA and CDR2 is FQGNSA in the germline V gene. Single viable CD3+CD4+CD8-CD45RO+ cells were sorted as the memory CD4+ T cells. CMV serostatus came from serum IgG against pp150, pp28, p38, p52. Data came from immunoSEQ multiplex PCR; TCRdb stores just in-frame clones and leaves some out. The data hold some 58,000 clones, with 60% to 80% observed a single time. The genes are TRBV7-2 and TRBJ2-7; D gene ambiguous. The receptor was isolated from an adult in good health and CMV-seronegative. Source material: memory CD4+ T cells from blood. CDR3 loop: CASSLYYEQYF. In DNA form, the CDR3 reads TGTGCCAGCAGCCTCTACTACGAGCAGTACTTC. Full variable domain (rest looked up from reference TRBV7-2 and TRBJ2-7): GAGVSQSPSNKVTEKGKDVELRCDPISGHTALYWYRQSLGQGLEFLIYFQGNSAPDKSGLPSDRFSAERTGGSVSTLTIQRTQQEDSAVYLCASSLYYEQYFGPGTRLTVT.